A selection of T cell receptor beta chains follows, all from one sample in a study of CD8+CD57+ T cells in acquired aplastic anemia. TCRdb reprocessed the reads with MiXCR, giving one entry per CDR3 protein. This table has roughly 180,000 distinct CDR3 sequences, roughly three fifths appearing once. The specimen was sorted CD4+, CD8+, or CD8+CD57+ T cells (not recorded which) from PBMCs. These receptors all come from a human donor with aplastic anemia. Both conserved end residues are part of each CDR3. Fields, in order: CDR3 length, J gene, clone size, V gene, D gene, CDR3 protein, CDR3 DNA. D genes are given only for firm matches. Where a row states a size, it is once, few, many or the class of an expanded clone; other rows omit it.

>13|TRBJ2-5|NA|TRBV20-1|NA
CSARVSTQETQYF
TGCAGTGCTAGAGTAAGCACCCAAGAGACCCAGTACTTC
>11|TRBJ2-3|NA|TRBV2|NA
CVSRERGAQYF
TGTGTCAGCAGGGAGAGGGGCGCGCAGTATTTT
>15|TRBJ1-1|NA|TRBV4-3|NA
CASSQDGGRHTEAFF
TGCGCCAGCAGCCAAGATGGGGGGCGTCACACTGAAGCTTTCTTT
>13|TRBJ2-7|few|TRBV11-2|NA
CASSWTPSYEQYF
TGTGCCAGCAGTTGGACACCCAGCTACGAGCAGTACTTC
>13|TRBJ1-2|NA|TRBV19|TRBD1
CASSIQGAYGYTF
TGTGCCAGTAGTATTCAGGGGGCCTATGGCTACACCTTC
>14|TRBJ2-1|NA|TRBV24-1|NA
CATSVPGAGNEQFF
TGTGCCACCAGTGTGCCGGGAGCCGGGAATGAGCAGTTCTTC
>13|TRBJ1-1|many|TRBV24-1|TRBD1
CATSETGSTEAFF
TGTGCCACCAGTGAGACAGGGAGCACTGAAGCTTTCTTT
>17|TRBJ2-6|NA|TRBV11-3|TRBD1
CASSADRGGTGANVLTF
TGTGCCAGCAGCGCAGACAGGGGTGGCACTGGGGCCAACGTCCTGACTTTC
>17|TRBJ1-2|NA|TRBV20-1|NA
CSASPWGQRDPNYGYTF
TGCAGTGCTAGCCCTTGGGGGCAGAGGGATCCCAACTATGGCTACACCTTC
>14|TRBJ2-7|NA|TRBV4-3|NA
CASSQAGPYYEQYF
TGCGCCAGCAGCCAAGCGGGGCCGTACTACGAGCAGTACTTC
>13|TRBJ1-2|many|TRBV25-1|NA
CASSERQAGGYTF
TGTGCCAGCAGTGAAAGACAGGCCGGTGGCTACACCTTC
>13|TRBJ1-2|many|TRBV10-3|TRBD1
CAVGTGGHYGYTF
TGTGCCGTAGGGACAGGGGGTCACTATGGCTACACCTTC
>15|TRBJ2-5|NA|TRBV7-8|NA
CASSLGDWYQETQYF
TGTGCCAGCAGCTTGGGGGACTGGTACCAAGAGACCCAGTACTTC
>14|TRBJ2-1|NA|TRBV7-9|TRBD2
CAASPSGEYNEQFF
TGTGCCGCGAGTCCTAGCGGAGAGTACAATGAGCAGTTCTTC
>14|TRBJ2-1|few|TRBV10-3|TRBD2
CAISAERDANEQFF
TGTGCCATCAGTGCCGAGCGGGATGCTAATGAGCAGTTCTTC
>14|TRBJ1-6|NA|TRBV10-3|TRBD1
CAIKGDSGNSPLHF
TGTGCCATCAAGGGGGACAGCGGTAATTCACCCCTCCACTTT
>16|TRBJ2-5|NA|TRBV4-2|TRBD2
CASSQEGGGVREAQYF
TGTGCCAGCAGCCAAGAGGGCGGGGGGGTAAGAGAGGCCCAGTACTTC
>14|TRBJ2-1|many|TRBV13|NA
CASSPRQGGNEQFF
TGTGCCAGCAGCCCCCGACAGGGAGGAAATGAGCAGTTCTTC
>12|TRBJ2-1|NA|TRBV19|NA
CASSIMYKEQFF
TGTGCCAGTAGTATCATGTACAAGGAGCAGTTCTTC
>17|TRBJ1-5|few|TRBV25-1|NA
CASSEYTGAYSNQPQHF
TGTGCCAGCAGTGAATATACAGGAGCATATAGCAATCAGCCCCAGCATTTT
>16|TRBJ2-5|NA|TRBV10-3|NA
CAISESASMFEVTQYF
TGTGCCATCAGTGAGTCGGCCAGTATGTTTGAGGTGACCCAGTACTTC
>15|TRBJ2-2|NA|TRBV10-3|TRBD2
CAISASGQNTGELFF
TGTGCCATCAGCGCTAGCGGGCAGAACACCGGGGAGCTGTTTTTT
>14|TRBJ2-7|NA|TRBV7-3|NA
CASSARGGSYEQYF
TGTGCCAGCAGCGCAAGGGGCGGCTCCTACGAGCAGTACTTC